Below are 24 T cell receptor beta chains sequenced from a single sample in a study of shared clonotypes between healthy human individuals. The table came from immunoSEQ multiplex PCR; TCRdb's copy has only in-frame clones and leaves some out. The profile shows fewer than 850,000 clones, about 90% of them singletons. The sequencing input was memory CD8+ T cells from PBMCs. As to subset: CD45RO+ cells pooled with CCR7-negative TemRA cells. Receptor source: a man between 18 and 35 years old in good health. Some clones in this sample may be carry-over from other donors' samples.

The V and J genes are TRBV13 and TRBJ2-1, with 11 bases lining up with TRBD2. CDR1 is PRHDT, CDR2 FYEKMQ, per germline (reference sequence). V lost 0 bases, J lost 8 bases, and 15 bases stayed unmatched. The CDR3 loop spans 19 amino acids. The CDR3 bases are TGTGCCAGCAGCTTAGGGGCCGGATTAGCGGGAGGGCCTTCGGATGAGCAGTTCTTC. Its translation is CASSLGAGLAGGPSDEQFF.

The V and J genes are TRBV7-6 and TRBJ2-7; a possible D gene is TRBD2 (5 bases). Per germline, CDR1 SGHVS and CDR2 FNYEAQ. The CDR3 consists of 16 residues. V was clipped by 1 base and J by 3 bases, with 16 bases between them. The CDR3 DNA follows: TGTGCCAGCAGCTTAGGAGCGGCGGGCGGCGGCTACGAGCAGTACTTC. This codes for CASSLGAAGGGYEQYF.

A single count supports this clone. The chain uses TRBV19 and TRBJ2-1; the D gene is possibly TRBD2 (6 bases). This CDR3 has 13 amino acids. The germline CDR1 and CDR2 sequences are LNHDA and SQIVND (reference sequence). With 4 bases removed from V and 6 bases from J, the gap between germline ends came to 10 bases. As DNA, the CDR3 is TGTGCCAGTAGTAAGACTAGTACCAATGAGCAGTTCTTC. This sequence encodes CASSKTSTNEQFF.

CDR3 sequence: CASSQDRQGHTIYF. The DNA of the CDR3 is TGCGCCAGCAGCCAAGATAGGCAGGGCCACACCATATATTTT. The V and J genes are TRBV4-3 and TRBJ1-3; D is possibly TRBD1 (5 bases). V was pared by 0 bases and J by 8 bases, with 11 bases between. CDR3 length equals 14 residues. CDR1 and CDR2 (germline): LGHNA, YSLEER.

The chain has TRBV27 and TRBJ1-4; TRBD1 agrees at 11 bases. The CDR3 is 15 amino acids. V was clipped by 6 bases and J by 7 bases; unmatched bases: 7. CDR1 and CDR2 (germline): MNHEY, SMNVEV (reference sequence). CDR3 residues: CASSTGQGAGEKLFF. CDR3 DNA: TGTGCCAGCAGCACAGGACAGGGGGCAGGTGAAAAACTGTTTTTT. Using reference TRBV27 and TRBJ1-4 for the parts outside the CDR3, the full variable domain is EAQVTQNPRYLITVTGKKLTVTCSQNMNHEYMSWYRQDPGLGLRQIYYSMNVEVTDKGDVPEGYKVSRKEKRNFPLILESPSPNQTSLYFCASSTGQGAGEKLFFGSGTQLSVL.

The V and J genes are TRBV27 and TRBJ2-1; D gene unclear. Germline V gene data show CDR1 as MNHEY and CDR2 as SMNVEV (reference sequence). The V and J ends lost 4 bases and 0 bases respectively, with 16 bases between them. The CDR3 has 17 residues. The CDR3 coding sequence is TGTGCCAGCAGTTCTCACCTGAGTACCAGCTCCTACAATGAGCAGTTCTTC. As protein: CASSSHLSTSSYNEQFF.

The CDR3 here is CASSFRGASYEQYF. The CDR3 DNA reads as TGTGCCAGTAGTTTCAGGGGAGCCTCCTACGAGCAGTACTTC. The chain recombines TRBV19 with TRBJ2-7, with a tentative D call TRBD1 (6 bases). The CDR3 extends over 14 amino acids. Germline CDR1 is LNHDA and CDR2 is SQIVND (reference sequence). V lost 5 bases and J 0 bases, leaving 11 bases between the germline ends.

The chain couples TRBV10-3 to TRBJ2-7; D possibly uses TRBD1 or TRBD2 (5 bases each). The CDR3 runs to 15 residues. V was pared by 4 bases and J by 0 bases, with 13 bases between. The germline V gene encodes CDR1 ENHRY and CDR2 SYGVKD. This CDR3 reads CAISVRDQSSYEQYF. CDR3 nucleotides: TGTGCCATCAGTGTCCGGGACCAGAGCTCCTACGAGCAGTACTTC.

This clone appeared once. The chain employs TRBV23-1 and TRBJ2-1; D is ambiguous. TRBV23-1 is an ORF, and what it does is uncertain. V lost 6 bases, J lost 5 bases, and 5 bases lay in between. This CDR3 comprises 11 residues. The CDR3, as DNA: TGCGCCAGCAGCCGAGACAATGAGCAGTTCTTC. Its translation is CASSRDNEQFF.

The rearrangement links TRBV21-1 to TRBJ2-3. TRBV21-1 is noted as a pseudogene. The CDR3 extends over 17 amino acids. CDR3 protein: CASSLTDGTEATDTQYF. For the CDR3, the DNA is TGTGCCAGCAGCTTAACCGACGGGACGGAGGCCACAGATACGCAGTATTTT.

This clone has only one observation. The rearrangement joins TRBV18 to TRBJ2-3; TRBD1 matches 7 bases. Germline CDR1 is KGHSH and CDR2 is LQKENI. The CDR3 is 16 amino acids. V trimming: 3 bases; J trimming: 6 bases; junction bases outside the gene matches: 12. Here the CDR3 reads CASSPEPRQGWDTQYF. In nucleotides, the CDR3 is TGTGCCAGCTCACCGGAACCCCGACAGGGATGGGATACGCAGTATTTT. The full variable domain, its missing parts supplied by reference TRBV18 and TRBJ2-3, is NAGVMQNPRHLVRRRGQEARLRCSPMKGHSHVYWYRQLPEEGLKFMVYLQKENIIDESGMPKERFSAEFPKEGPSILRIQQVVRGDSAAYFCASSPEPRQGWDTQYFGPGTRLTVL.

The genes are TRBV7-2 and TRBJ2-7; 12 bases line up with TRBD2. V trimming: 4 bases; J trimming: 3 bases; junction bases outside the gene matches: 4. This CDR3 contains 15 residues. CDR1 and CDR2 from the germline V gene are SGHTA and FQGNSA. The CDR3 protein is CASSYGLAGNYEQYF. The CDR3 region has the DNA TGTGCCAGCAGCTACGGACTAGCGGGGAACTACGAGCAGTACTTC.

This sequence joins TRBV5-1 and TRBJ2-7, with D perhaps matching TRBD2 (5 bases). Trimming pared 1 base from V and 5 bases from J, leaving 19 bases between. Germline V gene data show CDR1 as SGHRS and CDR2 as YFSETQ. There are 16 residues in the CDR3. In DNA, the CDR3 is TGCGCCAGCAGCTTGTCGGGCCCCCGGAGGATCCACGAGCAGTACTTC. This codes for CASSLSGPRRIHEQYF.

The chain combines TRBV5-1 with TRBJ2-3; D is unclear. CDR1 SGHRS and CDR2 YFSETQ come from the germline V gene. Trimming shortened V by 0 bases and J by 1 base, and 12 bases separated the two germline ends. The length of the CDR3 is 16 residues. The CDR3 reads CASSLVRLVGTDTQYF. CDR3 DNA: TGCGCCAGCAGCTTGGTTCGGTTGGTAGGCACAGATACGCAGTATTTT.

The chain joins TRBV5-6 to TRBJ2-3, with D possibly matching TRBD2 (5 bases). The CDR3 is 16 amino acids. Trimming took 0 bases from V and 1 from J, leaving 12 bases between them. Germline V gives CDR1 SGHDT, CDR2 YYEEEE. CDR3 DNA sequence: TGTGCCAGCAGCTTGGGTGGTTGGGGAGGCACAGATACGCAGTATTTT. It encodes CASSLGGWGGTDTQYF.

The chain's CDR3 is CASSLGTGQGTQYF. CDR3 DNA sequence: TGTGCCAGCAGTTTAGGGACTGGGCAGGGTACGCAGTATTTT. The chain combines TRBV6-5 with TRBJ2-3, with D possibly being TRBD2 (6 bases). Germline lookup yields CDR1 MNHEY and CDR2 SVGAGI. The CDR3 spans 14 residues. V was cut by 4 bases and J by 8 bases, with 16 bases left in between.

In its sample, this clone is medium-sized. Here the CDR3 reads CASSLGAVGQPQHF. CDR3 sequence (DNA): TGTGCCAGCAGTCTGGGGGCTGTCGGGCAGCCCCAGCATTTT. The J gene is TRBJ1-5, the V gene TRBV28; TRBD1 might be the D (6 bases). This CDR3 comprises 14 residues. Trimming shortened V by 5 bases and J by 7 bases, and 15 bases separated the two germline ends. CDR1 is MDHEN, CDR2 SYDVKM, per germline.

The chain couples TRBV9 to TRBJ1-2, with a tentative D call TRBD1 (5 bases). The CDR3 sequence is 16 residues long. Trimming took off 3 bases at V and 4 bases at J, with 19 bases between the two ends. Germline values: CDR1 SGDLS, CDR2 YYNGEE. The CDR3 loop is CASSGGREGWGYGYTF. The DNA for the CDR3 is TGTGCCAGCAGCGGGGGCCGTGAGGGGTGGGGCTATGGCTACACCTTC.

The chain has TRBV27 and TRBJ2-1; 14 bases agree with TRBD2. The CDR3 covers 18 residues. CDR1 is MNHEY, CDR2 SMNVEV, per germline (reference sequence). After removal of 4 bases from V and 0 bases from J, the junction contained 5 bases not matched to a gene. The DNA of the CDR3 is TGTGCCAGCAGTTCCCCCGGACTAGCGGGAGGCTCCTACAATGAGCAGTTCTTC. Translation: CASSSPGLAGGSYNEQFF.

CDR3 protein: CASSLATGPSSNQPQHF. The CDR3 coding sequence is TGTGCCAGCAGCTTGGCGACAGGCCCAAGCAGCAATCAGCCCCAGCATTTT. This chain connects TRBV5-5 to TRBJ1-5; D perhaps matches TRBD1 (6 bases). The CDR3 consists of 17 residues. V lost 0 bases and J lost 1, with 14 bases in between. Germline loops: CDR1 SGHKS, CDR2 YYEKEE (reference sequence).

The chain couples TRBV25-1 to TRBJ2-7, with 10 bases matching TRBD1. This CDR3 has 15 amino acids. Germline CDR1 and CDR2: MGHDK and SYGVNS. The V and J ends lost 3 bases and 2 bases, in that order; junction bases with no gene match: 4. CDR3 DNA: TGTGCCAGCAGTGATCAGGGACAGGGGACCTACGAGCAGTACTTC. It is translated as CASSDQGQGTYEQYF.

In this sample, this clone turned up once. The chain employs TRBV29-1 and TRBJ2-7; 10 nucleotides agree with TRBD2. The trim removed 1 base at V and 6 bases at J, leaving 9 bases unmatched. The CDR3 covers 15 residues. Germline V lookup: CDR1 SQVTM, CDR2 ANQGSEA. This chain's CDR3 is CSVEGILAGFGEQYF. DNA of the CDR3: TGCAGCGTTGAAGGCATACTAGCGGGATTCGGCGAGCAGTACTTC.

In nucleotides, the CDR3 is TGTGCCCCGGGACAGAAGAATGAAAAACTGTTTTTT. Its protein is CAPGQKNEKLFF. The J gene is TRBJ1-4, the V gene TRBV27; TRBD1 agrees at 7 bases. This CDR3 contains 12 residues. Germline V CDR1 and CDR2: MNHEY, SMNVEV (reference sequence). V gave up 11 bases and J gave up 5 bases; unmatched junction bases: 5.

The chain links TRBV28 to TRBJ2-1; TRBD2 agrees at 7 bases. CDR3 size: 15 residues. The trim removed 6 bases at V and 4 bases at J, leaving 9 bases unmatched. Germline CDR1 MDHEN, CDR2 SYDVKM. This chain's CDR3 is CASSTRTRIYNEQFF. CDR3 DNA sequence: TGTGCCAGCAGCACGAGGACTAGGATTTACAATGAGCAGTTCTTC. The whole variable domain, remainder taken from reference TRBV28 and TRBJ2-1, is DVKVTQSSRYLVKRTGEKVFLECVQDMDHENMFWYRQDPGLGLRLIYFSYDVKMKEKGDIPEGYSVSREKKERFSLILESASTNQTSMYLCASSTRTRIYNEQFFGPGTRLTVL.